Each of the 6 T cell receptor beta chains below was sequenced from the same sample in a study of vaccination effects on CD4 cells after COVID-19. Subsequent to a culture period of less than twelve days, CD4+ T cells were isolated. Participants completed two doses of the BNT162b2 or mRNA-1273 vaccine. For these TCRs, the target antigens are not known. Clones were sequenced by immunoSEQ multiplex PCR, and TCRdb holds only the in-frame ones, with some missing. The profile shows approximately 47,000 clones, roughly three quarters of them singletons. This specimen consisted of CD4+ T cells from PBMCs cultured without peptide, obtained after COVID-19 vaccination. These receptors were collected from a human donor who received a COVID-19 vaccine.

The chain uses TRBV29-1 and TRBJ2-3; D is unclear. V was clipped by 3 bases and J by 2 bases, with 12 bases between them. The CDR3 is 14 amino acids. Germline V gene sequence: CDR1 SQVTM, CDR2 ANQGSEA. The DNA for the CDR3 is TGCAGCGTTGAGACGTTCGACATCACAGATACGCAGTATTTT. It translates to CSVETFDITDTQYF.

This chain links TRBV3-1 (or the pseudogene TRBV3-2) with TRBJ2-7; unclear D gene. Germline lookup yields CDR1 LGHDT and CDR2 YNNKEL (reference sequence). This CDR3 has 16 amino acids. The V gene lost 4 bases and the J gene lost 0 bases, with 16 bases spanning the gap. The chain's CDR3 is CASSPRSAAGSYEQYF. The CDR3 bases are TGTGCCAGCAGCCCGCGTTCGGCAGCAGGCTCCTACGAGCAGTACTTC.

The chain couples TRBV3-1 (or the pseudogene TRBV3-2) to TRBJ2-3, with D uncertain. Trimming stripped 1 base from V and 2 bases from J, with 4 bases between. The CDR3 length is 13 residues. In germline, CDR1 is LGHDT, CDR2 YNNKEL (reference sequence). CDR3: CASSQVNTDTQYF. The CDR3 bases are TGTGCCAGCAGCCAAGTGAACACAGATACGCAGTATTTT.

This clone has more than one count but fewer than ten. It is likely a read error, because the conserved phenylalanine at the end of the CDR3 is missing. It is unclear where the CDR3 begins or ends on the DNA, so no DNA is shown, and the CDR3 is as TCRdb lists it. The gene calls are TRBV2 and TRBJ2-4; the D call TRBD1 from the table was never checked on the DNA. The CDR3 comprises 11 residues, both ends counted. The V gene's germline CDR1 is SNHLY and CDR2 FYNNEI. CDR3 in amino acids: CASGIGQGGIV.

The genes are TRBV29-1 and TRBJ1-1; maybe TRBD1 (5 bases). The CDR3 totals 13 residues. V lost 8 bases and J lost 0, with 13 bases in between. The germline V gene encodes CDR1 SQVTM and CDR2 ANQGSEA. The CDR3 region is CSSMGRLNTEAFF. The DNA for the CDR3 is TGCAGCTCCATGGGACGGCTGAACACTGAAGCTTTCTTT.

The chain couples TRBV10-1 to TRBJ2-3, with D possibly called TRBD1 or TRBD2 (6 bases each). V dropped 5 bases and J dropped 2 bases, with 14 bases sitting between them. Germline V gene data show CDR1 as WNHNN and CDR2 as SYGVQD (reference sequence). The CDR3 has 15 amino acids. As DNA, the CDR3 is TGCGCCAGCAGTTTTCGGGGGCCGTACACAGATACGCAGTATTTT. It encodes CASSFRGPYTDTQYF.